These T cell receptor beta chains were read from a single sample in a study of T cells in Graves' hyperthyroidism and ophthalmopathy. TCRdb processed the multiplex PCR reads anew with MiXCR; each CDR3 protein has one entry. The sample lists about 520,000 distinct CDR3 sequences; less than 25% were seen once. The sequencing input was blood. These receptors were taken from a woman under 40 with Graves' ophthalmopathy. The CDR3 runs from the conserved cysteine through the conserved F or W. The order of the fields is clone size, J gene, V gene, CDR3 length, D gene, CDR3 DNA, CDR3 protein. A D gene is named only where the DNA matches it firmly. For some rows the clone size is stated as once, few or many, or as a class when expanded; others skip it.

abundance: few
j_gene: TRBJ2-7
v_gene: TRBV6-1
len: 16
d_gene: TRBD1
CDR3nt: TGTGCCAGCAGTCTTACAGGGGGTGGAAGCTCCTACGAGCAGTACTTC
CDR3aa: CASSLTGGGSSYEQYF

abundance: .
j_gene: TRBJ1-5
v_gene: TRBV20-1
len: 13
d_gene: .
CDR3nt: TGCAGTGCTAGTCGGGGAGTAGGTCAGCCCCAGCATTTT
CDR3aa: CSASRGVGQPQHF

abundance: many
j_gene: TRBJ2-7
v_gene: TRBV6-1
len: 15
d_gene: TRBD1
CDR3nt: TGTGCCAGCAGCCCCTTGGACAGGGGGTCCTACGAGCAGTACTTC
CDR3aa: CASSPLDRGSYEQYF

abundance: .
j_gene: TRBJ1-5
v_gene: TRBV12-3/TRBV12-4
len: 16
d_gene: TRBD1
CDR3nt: TGTGCCAGCAGCTATCCTGCTAACAGGGGGCGACAGCCCCAGCATTTT
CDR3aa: CASSYPANRGRQPQHF

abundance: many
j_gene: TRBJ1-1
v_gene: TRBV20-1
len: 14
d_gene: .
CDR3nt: TGCAGTGCTAGAGCTGCGGGCGGGGCCACTGAAGCTTTCTTT
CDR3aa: CSARAAGGATEAFF

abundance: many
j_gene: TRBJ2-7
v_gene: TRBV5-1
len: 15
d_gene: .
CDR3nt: TGCGCCAGCAGCCCCCTTCTTGGGAGCACCTACGAGCAGTACTTC
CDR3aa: CASSPLLGSTYEQYF

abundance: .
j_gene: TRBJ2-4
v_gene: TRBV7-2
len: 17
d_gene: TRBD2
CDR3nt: TGTGCCAGCAGCTTAGCGACTAGCGGGAAGGCCAAAAACATTCAGTACTTC
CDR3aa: CASSLATSGKAKNIQYF

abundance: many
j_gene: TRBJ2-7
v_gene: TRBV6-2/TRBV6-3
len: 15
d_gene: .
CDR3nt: TGTGCCAGCAGTTACTTCGGATATCGTGACTACGAGCAGTACTTC
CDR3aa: CASSYFGYRDYEQYF

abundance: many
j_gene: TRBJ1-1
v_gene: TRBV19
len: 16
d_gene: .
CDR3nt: TGTGCCAGTAGTATAGATCATCGGGAGATAAACACTGAAGCTTTCTTT
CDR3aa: CASSIDHREINTEAFF

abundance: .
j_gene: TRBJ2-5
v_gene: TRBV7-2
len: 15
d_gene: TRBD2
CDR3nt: TGTGCCAGCAGCCAACTAGCGGGAGAGGGGCTCACCCAGTACTTC
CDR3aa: CASSQLAGEGLTQYF

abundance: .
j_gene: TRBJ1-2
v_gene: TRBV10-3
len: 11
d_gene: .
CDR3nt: TGTGCCATCAGTGACCAATATGGCTACACCTTC
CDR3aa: CAISDQYGYTF